This T cell receptor (beta chain) appears in the sequencing data of a study of blood T cells in healthy people across ages. Overall study results and limits: The diversity estimates, figures obtained from one million T cells, were considered underestimates.

Donor samples were obtained from healthy Caucasian individuals from Russia, aged 6 to 90. The total RNA that was extracted per sample amounted to at least 6 micrograms. Together with a sample-barcoded 5' primer, a J-beta primer mix was included in a second PCR lasting roughly 6 to 12 cycles. MiXCR, run by TCRdb on the 5' RACE reads, gives a single entry per CDR3 protein. The table lists roughly 1,500,000 distinct CDR3 sequences, around 42% of them singletons. To note about this clonotype: What it binds is not known.

Germline CDR1 MDHEN, CDR2 SYDVKM. This CDR3 is 18 amino acids long. Trimming removed 6 bases from V and 9 bases from J; junction bases left unmatched: 21. The sample was blood. The sequence came from a woman in her late teens or twenties in good health. The rearrangement uses TRBV28 and TRBJ2-7; 12 bases align to TRBD2. The CDR3 here is CASSTPGLAGIPGSGQYF. CDR3 nucleotide sequence: TGTGCCAGCAGCACACCCGGACTAGCGGGGATTCCCGGGTCGGGGCAGTACTTC.